A selection of T cell receptor beta chains follows, all from one sample in a study of blood T cell repertoires in COVID-19. Libraries were prepared by immunoSEQ multiplex PCR; TCRdb keeps only in-frame clonotypes and omits some of them. This sample has 87,000 or so clones, with about four fifths found just once. The sequencing sample was made of peripheral blood. All receptors derive from a woman aged 70 to 79 with acute or convalescent COVID-19. Each CDR3 is given with its conserved first and last residue. The order of the fields is V gene, J gene, clone size, D gene, CDR3 protein, CDR3 DNA. D genes are given only for firm matches. Size is stated for part of the rows, as once, few or many counts, or as a class when the clone is expanded.

TRBV2	TRBJ1-2	few	TRBD1	CASSTLGSGGHYGYTF	TGTGCCAGCAGTACCTTGGGGTCAGGGGGACACTATGGCTACACCTTC
TRBV19	TRBJ2-1	NA	TRBD2	CASSIPTSGGHNEQFF	TGTGCCAGTAGTATTCCGACTAGCGGGGGACACAATGAGCAGTTCTTC
TRBV11-3	TRBJ2-3	NA	TRBD1	CASSSQGAGTDTQYF	TGTGCCAGCAGCTCGCAGGGGGCTGGGACAGATACGCAGTATTTT
TRBV6-5	TRBJ1-2	NA	TRBD1	CASSLDRGFYGYTF	TGTGCCAGCAGTCTAGACAGGGGATTTTATGGCTACACCTTC
TRBV7-8	TRBJ1-5	NA	NA	CASSLLGGHQPQHF	TGTGCCAGCAGCTTATTGGGGGGGCATCAGCCCCAGCATTTT
TRBV10-3	TRBJ1-2	NA	TRBD1	CAIRGTGNGYTF	TGTGCCATCAGGGGGACAGGGAATGGCTACACCTTC
TRBV10-2	TRBJ2-6	NA	NA	CASSEGPGGANVLTF	TGCGCCAGCAGTGAGGGTCCGGGGGGGGCCAACGTCCTGACTTTC
TRBV9	TRBJ2-2	few	NA	CASSMRGTGELFF	TGTGCCAGCAGCATGCGGGGAACCGGGGAGCTGTTTTTT
TRBV23-1	TRBJ1-1	NA	NA	CASTDSEAFF	TGCGCCAGCACCGACTCTGAAGCTTTCTTT
TRBV7-3	TRBJ2-1	NA	TRBD2	CASRAGGATYNEQFF	TGTGCCAGCAGAGCCGGGGGGGCCACTTACAATGAGCAGTTCTTC
TRBV19	TRBJ2-7	NA	TRBD1	CASNDRGGIYEQYF	TGTGCCAGTAACGACAGGGGAGGAATCTACGAGCAGTACTTC
TRBV7-3	TRBJ2-1	NA	NA	CASSQNRVDEQFF	TGTGCCAGCAGCCAAAACAGGGTCGATGAGCAGTTCTTC
TRBV3-1/TRBV3-2	TRBJ1-1	NA	NA	CASSQEQMNTEAFF	TGTGCCAGCAGCCAAGAACAGATGAACACTGAAGCTTTCTTT
TRBV28	TRBJ2-7	NA	NA	CASNRASSYEQYF	TGTGCCAGTAACAGGGCTAGCTCCTACGAGCAGTACTTC
TRBV6-5	TRBJ2-5	NA	NA	CASRDGGGETQYF	TGTGCCAGCAGAGACGGGGGTGGAGAGACCCAGTACTTC
TRBV28	TRBJ1-1	NA	NA	CASSPFGPKNTEAFF	TGTGCCAGCAGCCCGTTCGGTCCCAAGAACACTGAAGCTTTCTTT
TRBV18	TRBJ1-2	NA	TRBD1	CASSPGQGTNYGYTF	TGTGCCAGCTCACCCGGACAGGGAACTAACTATGGCTACACCTTC
TRBV19	TRBJ1-2	NA	NA	CASRDLRGLASYGYTF	TGTGCCAGTAGAGACCTCCGAGGGTTGGCTTCCTATGGCTACACCTTC
TRBV28	TRBJ2-3	NA	TRBD2	CASRGRGSDTQYF	TGTGCCAGCAGGGGGCGGGGGTCAGATACGCAGTATTTT
TRBV14	TRBJ1-3	NA	NA	CASSQVPGRTTSGNTIYF	TGTGCCAGCAGCCAAGTCCCAGGGCGCACCACCTCTGGAAACACCATATATTTT
TRBV15	TRBJ1-2	NA	NA	CATSREGGLVYGYTF	TGTGCCACCAGCAGAGAGGGGGGGCTGGTCTATGGCTACACCTTC
TRBV6-5	TRBJ1-1	NA	TRBD1	CASSYYQGARTEAFF	TGTGCCAGCAGTTATTATCAGGGGGCGCGCACTGAAGCTTTCTTT
TRBV5-1	TRBJ2-5	once	TRBD1	CASSLRDRASQETQYF	TGCGCCAGCTCCCTCCGGGACAGGGCCTCCCAAGAGACCCAGTACTTC
TRBV5-6	TRBJ1-5	NA	NA	CASSLGGYSNQPQHF	TGTGCCAGCAGCTTGGGCGGGTACAGCAATCAGCCCCAGCATTTT
TRBV6-5	TRBJ1-2	NA	TRBD1	CASQTGGAYGYTF	TGTGCCAGCCAAACAGGGGGGGCCTATGGCTACACCTTC
TRBV27	TRBJ2-2	NA	TRBD1	CASSLRGQGNTGELFF	TGTGCCAGCAGTTTAAGGGGACAGGGAAACACCGGGGAGCTGTTTTTT
TRBV7-3	TRBJ2-3	NA	TRBD1	CASSPGGRGADTQYF	TGTGCCAGCAGCCCAGGGGGCAGGGGGGCAGATACGCAGTATTTT
TRBV11-2	TRBJ2-2	NA	TRBD1	CASSLDWGQGRLANTGELFF	TGTGCCAGCAGCTTAGATTGGGGACAGGGCCGCTTAGCGAACACCGGGGAGCTGTTTTTT
TRBV5-5	TRBJ1-3	NA	NA	CASSLVPGSGNTIYF	TGTGCCAGCAGCTTGGTACCAGGGTCTGGAAACACCATATATTTT
TRBV4-1	TRBJ2-1	NA	NA	CASSHPLTRDDEQFF	TGCGCCAGCAGCCACCCTCTGACTAGGGACGATGAGCAGTTCTTC
TRBV2	TRBJ1-3	NA	NA	CASSRQAGVSGNTIYF	TGTGCCAGCAGTCGACAAGCAGGGGTATCTGGAAACACCATATATTTT
TRBV5-1	TRBJ2-1	NA	TRBD2	CASSLATSGVEDEQFF	TGCGCCAGCAGCTTGGCCACTAGCGGGGTTGAAGATGAGCAGTTCTTC
TRBV30	TRBJ1-6	NA	NA	CAWSGDPWTSLGNSPLHF	TGTGCCTGGAGCGGAGACCCTTGGACTTCACTGGGTAATTCACCCCTCCACTTT
TRBV7-9	TRBJ1-2	NA	NA	CASNLGGGPPYYGYTF	TGTGCCAGCAACCTCGGCGGGGGGCCTCCCTACTATGGCTACACCTTC
TRBV28	TRBJ2-7	NA	NA	CASSFSRLEQYF	TGTGCCAGCAGTTTTTCGAGGCTCGAGCAGTACTTC
TRBV18	TRBJ1-4	NA	TRBD1	CASSPGTGGEKLFF	TGTGCCAGCTCACCCGGGACAGGGGGTGAAAAACTGTTTTTT
TRBV7-9	TRBJ1-2	NA	NA	CASSFRGSYGYTF	TGTGCCAGCAGCTTTCGGGGGAGCTATGGCTACACCTTC
TRBV18	TRBJ2-1	NA	TRBD2	CASSPPSSLAGANEQFF	TGTGCCAGCTCACCACCTTCGAGCTTAGCGGGGGCCAATGAGCAGTTCTTC